This T cell receptor (beta chain) comes out of a study of CD8 T cells in Susac syndrome. High-throughput TCR beta sequencing covered peripheral CD8+ and CD4+ T cells. Whole-study results and caveats: As the study acknowledged, the number of individuals who were part of its TCR sequencing and HLA analysis was relatively small.

Worth noting for this clonotype: Its antigen remains unknown.

A quantity of about 0.5 to 1 ug RNA underwent reverse transcription using random hexamers. Coverage of TCR beta CDR3 amplification by immunoSEQ multiplex PCR extended to 54 Vbeta and 13 Jbeta. TCRdb called the immunoSEQ multiplex PCR reads again in MiXCR, with one record for every CDR3 protein. This sample carries roughly 140,000 distinct CDR3 sequences, roughly 94% of them seen once, and the ten largest clones take just over 0.2%. The source of this sequence is a human donor with multiple sclerosis. The sample taken for sequencing was CD8+ T cells from PBMCs.

The CDR3 coding sequence is TGTGCCAGCAGCGTCCGGGGAAAGCTGGCTGGCTACACCTTC. Translated, it gives CASSVRGKLAGYTF. V is TRBV12-3 or TRBV12-4 and J is TRBJ1-2; D not resolved. This CDR3 has 14 amino acids. The ends were cut back, 6 bases at V and 7 bases at J, with 18 bases in the middle.